This T cell receptor (beta chain) was sequenced during a study of cytomegalovirus exposure and HLA in healthy donors. Points from the study as a whole: Follow-up analysis later connected one missense variant in DCLRE1C with trimming of TCR beta V- and J-genes. The authors later found TCR association rates varying by HLA locus, with DRB1 most and HLA-C fewest. Reportedly, TCR beta sequences accurately predicted HLA-A and HLA-B alleles in most subjects.

The PCR had 60 Vbeta and 13 Jbeta primers. TCRdb keeps only in-frame clones here, not all; method: immunoSEQ multiplex PCR. This sample has some 130,000 clones, with 80% found just once. This CDR3 is 13 amino acids long. V shed 7 bases and J 3 bases; nucleotides not matched to a gene: 3. Looked up from germline, CDR1 is MDHEN and CDR2 is SYDVKM. In the case of this clone: What it binds is unknown.

This receptor was identified in a man younger than 40 in good health and CMV-seronegative. The sample taken for sequencing was PBMCs. The chain joins TRBV28 to TRBJ1-2; 9 bases are a match to TRBD1. CDR3 residues: CASTWTGDYGYTF. CDR3 DNA: TGTGCCAGCACCTGGACAGGGGACTATGGCTACACCTTC.